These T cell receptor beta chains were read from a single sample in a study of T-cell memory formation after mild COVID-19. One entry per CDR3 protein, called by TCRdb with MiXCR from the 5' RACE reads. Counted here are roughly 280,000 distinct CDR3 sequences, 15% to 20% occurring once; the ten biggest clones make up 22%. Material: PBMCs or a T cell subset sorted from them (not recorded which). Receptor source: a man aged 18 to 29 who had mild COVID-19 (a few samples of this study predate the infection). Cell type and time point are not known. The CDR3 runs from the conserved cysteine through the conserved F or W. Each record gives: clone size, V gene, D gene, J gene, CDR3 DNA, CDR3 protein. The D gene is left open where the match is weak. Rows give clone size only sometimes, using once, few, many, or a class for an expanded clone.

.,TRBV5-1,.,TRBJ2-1,TGCGCCAGCGTTGGTGGAGCGAGCTCCTACAATGAGCAGTTCTTC,CASVGGASSYNEQFF
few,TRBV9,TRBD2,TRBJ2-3,TGTGCCAGCAGCGTTAGCGGGGGTGCAGGCACAGATACGCAGTATTTT,CASSVSGGAGTDTQYF
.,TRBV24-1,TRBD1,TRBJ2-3,TGTGCCACCAGCCCCCCCAGGGACAGCAGCACAGATACGCAGTATTTT,CATSPPRDSSTDTQYF
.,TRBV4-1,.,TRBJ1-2,TGCGCCAGCAGCCGGGGCGTCGGCTACACCTTC,CASSRGVGYTF
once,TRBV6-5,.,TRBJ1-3,TGTGCCAGCACCTCCGCCTCAACAGCCTTCTCTGGAAACACCATATATTTT,CASTSASTAFSGNTIYF
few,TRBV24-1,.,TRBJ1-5,TGTGCCACCAGTGATATGAATCAGCCCCAGCATTTT,CATSDMNQPQHF
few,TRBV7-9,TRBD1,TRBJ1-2,TGTGCCAGCAGCTGGGAGACAGGGAGACACTATGGCTACACCTTC,CASSWETGRHYGYTF
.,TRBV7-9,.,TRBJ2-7,TGTGCCAGCAGCTTCGGGATTCTCTACGAGCAGTACTTC,CASSFGILYEQYF
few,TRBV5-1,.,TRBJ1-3,TGCGCCAGCAGCTTATTCGGTAGCTCTGGAAACACCATATATTTT,CASSLFGSSGNTIYF
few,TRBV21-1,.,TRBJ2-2,TGTGCCTATCGAGGGGGGAGATCGAACACCGGGGAGCTGTTTTTT,CAYRGGRSNTGELFF
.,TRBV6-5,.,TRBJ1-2,TGTGCCAGCAGTCCCGGCGGGCAGGGGCGGGACTATGGCTACACCTTC,CASSPGGQGRDYGYTF
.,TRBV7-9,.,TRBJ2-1,TGTGCCAGCAGCTTTCACGAGAATGAGCAGTTCTTC,CASSFHENEQFF
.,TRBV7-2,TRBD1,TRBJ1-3,TGTGCCAGCAGCGACTATCGGGGACAGCTAAACGCCAACACCATATATTTT,CASSDYRGQLNANTIYF
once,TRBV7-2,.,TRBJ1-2,TGTGCCAGCAGCTTAGTGGGGCGGCGGAACTATGGCGACACCTTC,CASSLVGRRNYGDTF
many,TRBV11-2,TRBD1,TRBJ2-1,TGTGCCAGCAGCTGGACAGGCTCCTACAATGAGCAGTTCTTC,CASSWTGSYNEQFF
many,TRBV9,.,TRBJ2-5,TGTGCCAGCAGCCCCCGGACACGGACAGAGACCCAGTACTTC,CASSPRTRTETQYF
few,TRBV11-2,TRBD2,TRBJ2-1,TGTGCCAGCAGCTTTAGGGGCCTAGCGGGGGGGCCCTACAATGAGCAGTTCTTC,CASSFRGLAGGPYNEQFF
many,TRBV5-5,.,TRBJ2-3,TGTGCCAGCAGCTTGGTGGGGACAGATACGCAGTATTTT,CASSLVGTDTQYF
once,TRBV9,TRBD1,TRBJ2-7,TGTGCCAGCAGCCCTGTAGGGGGCCTTACCTACGAGCAGTACTTC,CASSPVGGLTYEQYF
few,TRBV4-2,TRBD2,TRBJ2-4,TGTGCCAGCAGCCAAGCGGTTAGCGGGGGGGCCACGCACATTCAGTACTTC,CASSQAVSGGATHIQYF
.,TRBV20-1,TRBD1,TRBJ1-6,TGCAGTGCTATGCGGGACAGCTCCTATAATTCACCCCTCCACTTT,CSAMRDSSYNSPLHF
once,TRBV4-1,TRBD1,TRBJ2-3,TGCGCCAGCAGCCAATTGGGACAGGGGCGGGCAGATACGCAGTATTTT,CASSQLGQGRADTQYF
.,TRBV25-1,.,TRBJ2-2,TGTGCCAGCAGGGCCGGGACAAAGAACACCGGGGAGCTGTTTTTT,CASRAGTKNTGELFF
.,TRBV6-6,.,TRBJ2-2,TGTGCCAGCAGTTACCCTGCTCAGGGAAGTCACGGGGAGCTGTTTTTT,CASSYPAQGSHGELFF
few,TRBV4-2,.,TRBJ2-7,TGTGCCAGCAGCCAAGAATGGGGGGCCGGGGAGCAGTACTTC,CASSQEWGAGEQYF
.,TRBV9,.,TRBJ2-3,TGTGCCAGCAGCGTAGAGGGACACCTGGGGGATACGCAGTATTTT,CASSVEGHLGDTQYF
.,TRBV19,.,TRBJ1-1,TGTGCCAGTAGTGTAGGCCCCACCACTGAAGCTTTCTTT,CASSVGPTTEAFF
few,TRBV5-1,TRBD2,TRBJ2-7,TGCGCCAGCAGCTTGGCCGGGACTATCTCCTACGAGCAGTACTTC,CASSLAGTISYEQYF
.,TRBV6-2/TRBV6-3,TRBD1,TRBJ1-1,TGTGCCAGCACCCAAGGGGGCCAAACCACTGAAGCTTTCTTT,CASTQGGQTTEAFF
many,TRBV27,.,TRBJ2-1,TGTGCCAGCAGCCCGGGACTCCCCTACAATGAGCAGTTCTTC,CASSPGLPYNEQFF
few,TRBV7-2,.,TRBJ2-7,TGTGCCAGCAGCCGACAAAGCTCCTACGAGCAGTACTTC,CASSRQSSYEQYF
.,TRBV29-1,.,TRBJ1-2,TGCAGCGTTGAAGATCTCGGGTTTGGCGACACCTTC,CSVEDLGFGDTF
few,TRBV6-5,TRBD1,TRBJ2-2,TGTGCCAGCAGTTACCAGACAGGGGGCACCGGGGAGCTGTTTTTT,CASSYQTGGTGELFF
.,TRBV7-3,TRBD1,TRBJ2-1,TGTGCCAGCAGCGATCCGGGACAGGAGCAGTTCTTC,CASSDPGQEQFF
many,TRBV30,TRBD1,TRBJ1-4,TGTGCCTGGAGTGTACAGGGGAGCGGAAAACTGTTTTTT,CAWSVQGSGKLFF
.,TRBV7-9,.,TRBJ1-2,TGTGCGTCGGGGGGCTATGGCTACACCTTC,CASGGYGYTF
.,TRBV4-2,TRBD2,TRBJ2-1,TGTGCCAGCAGCCACGTAGAGCGGGGGGGCCCTTACAATGAGCAGTTCTTC,CASSHVERGGPYNEQFF
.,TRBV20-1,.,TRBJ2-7,TGCAGTGCTAGAGCTCCAGGGTCCGGTGAGCAGTACTTC,CSARAPGSGEQYF
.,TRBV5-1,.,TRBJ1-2,TGCGCCAGCAGCGATCCAGGGTATTCGGGCTATGGCTACACCTTC,CASSDPGYSGYGYTF
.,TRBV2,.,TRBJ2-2,TGTGCCAGCAGTGTGGTCAGGGACGCGAACACCGGGGAGCTGTTTTTT,CASSVVRDANTGELFF
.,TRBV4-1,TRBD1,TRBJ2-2,TGCGCCAGCAGCCAGCCGGGACAGGGATCCGGGGAGCTGTTTTTT,CASSQPGQGSGELFF
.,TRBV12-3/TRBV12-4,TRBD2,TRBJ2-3,TGTGCCAGCAGTTTACCCCGCGGGGGGGCCGCAGATACGCAGTATTTT,CASSLPRGGAADTQYF
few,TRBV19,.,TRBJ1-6,TGTGCCAGTAGTATAAGCCAGGCGACTTCACCCCTCCACTTT,CASSISQATSPLHF
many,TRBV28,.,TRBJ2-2,TGTGCCAGCAGTTTAAGGCCCGACACCGGGGAGCTGTTTTTT,CASSLRPDTGELFF
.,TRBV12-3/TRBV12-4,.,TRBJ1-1,TGTGCCAGCAGTTTAATACACAACATGAACACTGAAGCTTTCTTT,CASSLIHNMNTEAFF